These 24 T cell receptor beta chains share one sample of origin, sequenced in a study of T cell responses to AZD1222 COVID-19 vaccine. Here immunoSEQ multiplex PCR was the method, and the copy in TCRdb shows in-frame clones only, minus some. The table lists about 150,000 clones, approximately 91% of them singletons. Source: peripheral blood, taken 28 days after the second AZD1222 dose. The receptors derive from an adult who received the AZD1222 COVID-19 vaccine.

This clone was detected once. The chain carries TRBV3-1 (or the pseudogene TRBV3-2) and TRBJ2-5; 9 bases match TRBD2. The CDR3 loop spans 18 amino acids. The germline V gene encodes CDR1 LGHDT and CDR2 YNNKEL (reference sequence). After removal of 4 bases from V and 5 bases from J, the junction contained 17 bases not matched to a gene. In DNA, the CDR3 is TGTGCCAGCAGCCGCAGGGGGACTTTGACTAGCGGTGGGGAGACCCAGTACTTC. Protein product: CASSRRGTLTSGGETQYF.

The chain is built from TRBV7-9 and TRBJ2-3; 9 bases line up with TRBD2. Per germline, CDR1 SEHNR and CDR2 FQNEAQ (reference sequence). The CDR3 contains 16 residues. Trimming at V came to 4 bases and at J to 1 base, leaving 6 bases not matched to a gene. The CDR3 sequence is CASSSVAGVGTDTQYF. The CDR3 nucleotides read TGTGCCAGCAGCTCCGTAGCGGGAGTGGGCACAGATACGCAGTATTTT.

The rearrangement uses TRBV18 and TRBJ2-7; the D is unclear. This CDR3 spans 13 amino acids. Trimming left V 8 bases short and J 3 bases short, with 14 bases between. The germline gives CDR1 KGHSH, CDR2 LQKENI. CDR3 sequence reads: CASTAGQIYEQYF. The CDR3, as DNA: TGTGCCAGCACTGCCGGGCAGATCTACGAGCAGTACTTC.

V usage is TRBV18 and J usage is TRBJ1-6; no reliable D call. The germline gives CDR1 KGHSH, CDR2 LQKENI. V was clipped by 1 base and J by 7 bases, with 8 bases between them. The CDR3 is made up of 14 amino acids. Here the CDR3 reads CASSPQETNSPLHF. The CDR3 bases are TGTGCCAGCTCACCACAGGAGACCAATTCACCCCTCCACTTT.

This chain uses TRBV29-1 with TRBJ1-1; D is unclear. The CDR3 runs 11 residues. Germline V lookup: CDR1 SQVTM, CDR2 ANQGSEA. V was pared by 4 bases and J by 8 bases, with 11 bases between. CDR3 amino acids: CSVAKLAEAFF. The CDR3 DNA reads as TGCAGCGTTGCAAAACTCGCAGAAGCTTTCTTT. The entire variable domain, with the rest obtained from reference TRBV29-1 and TRBJ1-1, is as follows: SAVISQKPSRDICQRGTSLTIQCQVDSQVTMMFWYRQQPGQSLTLIATANQGSEATYESGFVIDKFPISRPNLTFSTLTVSNMSPEDSSIYLCSVAKLAEAFFGQGTRLTVV.

This clone was observed a few times. The V and J genes are TRBV4-1 and TRBJ1-1; 9 bases are shared with TRBD1. The CDR3 spans 16 residues. The V segment lost 0 bases and the J segment 1 base; nucleotides outside the gene matches: 3. From germline, CDR1 is MGHRA and CDR2 YSYEKL. This CDR3 is CASSQEGDRANTEAFF. The DNA for the CDR3 is TGCGCCAGCAGCCAAGAAGGGGACAGGGCGAACACTGAAGCTTTCTTT.

The chain employs TRBV28 and TRBJ2-7; D is unresolved. CDR3 length: 11 amino acids. V lost 8 bases and J lost 4, with 9 bases in between. Germline lookup yields CDR1 MDHEN and CDR2 SYDVKM. The CDR3: CASWDDYEQYF. In DNA, the CDR3 is TGTGCCAGCTGGGATGATTACGAGCAGTACTTC.

The rearrangement joins TRBV6-4 to TRBJ1-1; D remains unclear. V lost 5 bases to trimming and J lost 0 bases, with 22 bases between them. The V gene's germline CDR1 is MRHNA and CDR2 SNTAGT. The CDR3 is made up of 18 amino acids. The CDR3 sequence: CASSPLDRDSIVNTEAFF. The DNA for the CDR3 is TGTGCCAGCAGTCCACTAGACCGAGATAGTATCGTGAACACTGAAGCTTTCTTT.

This clone was seen just once. The chain is built from TRBV24-1 and TRBJ1-2, with 9 bases fitting TRBD1. Trimming cost V 7 bases and J 5 bases; bases outside gene matches: 4. Looked up from germline, CDR1 is KGHDR and CDR2 is SFDVKD. The CDR3 length is 13 residues. In nucleotides, the CDR3 is TGTGCCACCAGCTCCGGGACAGGGTATGGCTACACCTTC. It specifies CATSSGTGYGYTF.

This clone was counted only a few times. V usage is TRBV12-3 or TRBV12-4 and J usage is TRBJ1-1; D gene unclear. The CDR3 sequence is 13 residues long. Trimming took off 6 bases at V and 2 bases at J, with 10 bases between the two ends. This CDR3 reads CASRPRVNTEAFF. CDR3 nucleotide sequence: TGTGCCAGCAGACCTAGAGTTAACACTGAAGCTTTCTTT.

The chain couples TRBV28 to TRBJ2-3; 10 bases are a match to TRBD1. The germline gives CDR1 MDHEN, CDR2 SYDVKM. Losses at the gene ends were 6 bases for V and 2 bases for J; bases not matched to a gene: 5. There are 15 residues in the CDR3. The CDR3, as DNA: TGTGCCAGCAGCTCGGGACAGGGGTCCACAGATACGCAGTATTTT. This sequence encodes CASSSGQGSTDTQYF.

The chain couples TRBV5-1 to TRBJ2-3; 8 bases agree with TRBD2. V lost 3 bases, J lost 0 bases, and 3 bases stayed unmatched. This CDR3 contains 15 residues. The germline gives CDR1 SGHRS, CDR2 YFSETQ. In DNA, the CDR3 is TGCGCCAGCAGCTCCGGGGGGGGAAGCACAGATACGCAGTATTTT. Translated: CASSSGGGSTDTQYF.

This chain links TRBV2 with TRBJ2-7; TRBD2 might be the D (6 bases). Trimming stripped 8 bases from V and 2 bases from J, with 16 bases between. Germline V lookup: CDR1 SNHLY, CDR2 FYNNEI. The length of the CDR3 is 14 residues. This chain's CDR3 is CASGAGLIPYEQYF. Here the CDR3 DNA reads TGTGCCAGCGGGGCGGGGTTAATTCCCTACGAGCAGTACTTC. The full variable domain, in which reference TRBV2 and TRBJ2-7 provide the parts outside the CDR3, is EPEVTQTPSHQVTQMGQEVILRCVPISNHLYFYWYRQILGQKVEFLVSFYNNEISEKSEIFDDQFSVERPDGSNFTLKIRSTKLEDSAMYFCASGAGLIPYEQYFGPGTRLTVT.

The V call is TRBV30, the J call TRBJ2-2; 12 bases fit TRBD2. The CDR3 contains 16 residues. Germline CDR1 GTSNPN, CDR2 SVGIG (reference sequence). With 3 bases clipped from V and 0 bases from J, the junction kept 2 bases outside the gene matches. The CDR3 protein is CAWRLAGGPNTGELFF. CDR3 DNA: TGTGCCTGGAGACTAGCGGGAGGCCCGAACACCGGGGAGCTGTTTTTT.

This clone was counted once. The V and J genes are TRBV3-1 (or the pseudogene TRBV3-2) and TRBJ1-5; D unresolved. Germline V gene sequence: CDR1 LGHDT, CDR2 YNNKEL (reference sequence). V shed 1 base and J shed 4 bases, with 8 bases lying between them. This CDR3 is built from 14 residues. The CDR3 bases are TGTGCCAGCAGCCAAGGTCTCCCTAATCAGCCCCAGCATTTT. It codes for CASSQGLPNQPQHF.

The genes are TRBV19 and TRBJ1-1; D may be TRBD1 (6 bases). The CDR3 loop spans 15 amino acids. V lost 3 bases and J 4 bases, leaving 15 bases between the germline ends. In germline, CDR1 is LNHDA, CDR2 SQIVND (reference sequence). The CDR3 region is CASSIPAGASTEAFF. The DNA of the CDR3 is TGTGCCAGTAGTATCCCCGCAGGGGCGAGCACTGAAGCTTTCTTT.

The rearrangement uses TRBV7-2 and TRBJ2-1, with 7 bases identical to TRBD2. The V segment lost 5 bases and the J segment 2 bases; nucleotides outside the gene matches: 6. Germline V lookup: CDR1 SGHTA, CDR2 FQGNSA. The CDR3 contains 15 residues. The CDR3 is CASSTSGTTYNEQFF. In DNA, the CDR3 is TGTGCCAGCAGCACAAGCGGGACCACCTACAATGAGCAGTTCTTC.

J is TRBJ2-3 and V is TRBV27, with D perhaps assigned TRBD1 or TRBD2 (6 bases each). This CDR3 has 13 residues. Germline values: CDR1 MNHEY, CDR2 SMNVEV (reference sequence). Trimming left V 6 bases short and J 6 bases short, with 13 bases between. This CDR3 is CASRPSGADTQYF. The CDR3 DNA follows: TGTGCCAGCAGACCCTCGGGGGCGGATACGCAGTATTTT.

The J gene is TRBJ2-3, the V gene TRBV20-1, with TRBD2 matching 7 bases. The V gene end was trimmed by 3 bases and the J gene end by 1 base; junction bases not matched to a gene: 7. The CDR3 consists of 15 residues. Germline V lookup: CDR1 DFQATT, CDR2 SNEGSKA (reference sequence). The CDR3 is CSASARTRGTDTQYF. In DNA form, the CDR3 reads TGCAGTGCTAGTGCCAGGACTAGGGGCACAGATACGCAGTATTTT.

DNA of the CDR3: TGTGCCAGCGGGCAGGGGGTTCTGGGTGGCTACACCTTC. This sequence encodes CASGQGVLGGYTF. The chain recombines TRBV6-5 with TRBJ1-2; 7 nucleotides align to TRBD1. V shed 8 bases and J 7 bases; nucleotides not matched to a gene: 10. CDR1 and CDR2 (germline): MNHEY, SVGAGI. The CDR3 sequence is 13 residues long.

The CDR3 here is CASSLLMTSGNSGANVLTF. DNA for the CDR3: TGTGCCAGCAGTCTCCTCATGACTAGCGGGAACTCTGGGGCCAACGTCCTGACTTTC. The chain uses TRBV27 and TRBJ2-6; 11 positions match TRBD2. V lost 5 bases and J lost 0; bases outside the gene matches: 9. This CDR3 region has 19 residues. CDR1 MNHEY and CDR2 SMNVEV come from the germline V gene (reference sequence).

This chain links TRBV15 with TRBJ2-1; 11 bases line up with TRBD2. The CDR3 is 19 amino acids. CDR1 and CDR2 from the germline V gene are LNHNV and YYDKDF (reference sequence). The J segment lost 0 bases and the V segment lost 3 bases, leaving 10 bases of the junction unmatched. This chain's CDR3 is CATSRRGSSGRASYNEQFF. The CDR3 coding sequence is TGTGCCACCAGCAGGCGGGGAAGTAGCGGGAGGGCCTCCTACAATGAGCAGTTCTTC. Using reference TRBV15 and TRBJ2-1 for the parts outside the CDR3, the full variable domain is DAMVIQNPRYQVTQFGKPVTLSCSQTLNHNVMYWYQQKSSQAPKLLFHYYDKDFNNEADTPDNFQSRRPNTSFCFLDIRSPGLGDTAMYLCATSRRGSSGRASYNEQFFGPGTRLTVL.

CDR3 bases: TGCAGCGCCAGGACAGGGGAGGTGCCCATATATTTT. Its translation: CSARTGEVPIYF. The V call is TRBV29-1, the J call TRBJ1-3, with 9 bases aligning to TRBD1. V dropped 7 bases and J dropped 11; count of bases not matched to a gene: 9. The CDR3 consists of 12 residues. Germline lookup yields CDR1 SQVTM and CDR2 ANQGSEA.

The rearrangement uses TRBV5-6 and TRBJ2-7, with D possibly matching TRBD2 (5 bases). CDR1 is SGHDT and CDR2 is YYEEEE in the germline V gene. The V end was cut by 6 bases, the J end by 11 bases, with 24 bases between. This CDR3 is 14 amino acids long. The CDR3 loop reads CASTPVPDSSIKYF. The CDR3 DNA is TGTGCCAGCACCCCGGTCCCGGACTCATCAATTAAGTACTTC.